The present TCR beta chain was sequenced within a study of early T cells in non-severe SARS-CoV-2 infection (dated by TCRdb to the early 2020s). Regarding the research as a whole: Bulk RNA from unsorted whole blood was used for TCR sequencing, so alpha and beta chains could not be paired.

Findings and caveats that apply to the study as a whole: VDJdb matching was skewed toward anti-spike CD8 responses, so virus-specific expansions were likely underestimated and private and CD4 specificities were missed.

This clonotype was found once. There is no known antigen for this receptor. This may come from a read error, since a much larger clone is one base off. The germline V gene provides CDR1 MGHRA and CDR2 YSYEKL. Counted from cysteine to phenylalanine, this CDR3 has 16 amino acids. Just CDR3 DNA is preserved here, 48 bases in frame from base 1. A case-control design nested within a healthcare worker cohort in London, UK, was used, with weekly nasopharyngeal swab PCR tests and blood sampling performed. Healthcare workers were recruited between 23 and 31 March 2020, during the week of the UK lockdown, and were followed weekly for up to roughly 15 weeks. Library preparation employed 5' RACE. The run used a NextSeq 500. To correct for sequencing error and PCR bias, the TCR library protocol tagged individual cDNA molecules with unique molecular identifiers. Both TCR alpha and beta chains were sequenced, and tight co-correlation was observed between alpha and beta sequence abundances in each sample. Per the source publication's procedure: Decombinator V4 was used to annotate TCR sequences for V gene, J gene and CDR3. Expanded TCRs were defined as changing significantly between any two time points under a Poisson model with p below 0.0001. TCR abundances were normalised to the total number of TCRs sequenced in each sample and reported as counts per million. TRAV1-2 paired with TRAJ12, TRAJ20 or TRAJ33 defined MAIT TCRs, while TRAV10 paired with TRAJ18 defined iNKT TCRs. VDJdb, accessed 1 November 2021, was searched for CMV, EBV and SARS-CoV-2 annotated TCRs, excluding TCRs annotated for multiple antigens. The public reads were quality trimmed at Q25 with fastp and then assembled into clones with MiXCR by TCRdb, keeping productive beta chains. Rows with a matching CDR3 protein are joined into one entry that keeps the most common DNA and genes. The V and J calls, along with clone size, are taken from TCRdb and not from the paper's own processing. This sample holds just over 60,000 distinct CDR3 sequences; more than 9% were observed only once. The ten largest clones add up to 1.2% of the sample.

The rearrangement joined TRBV4-1 to TRBJ2-3, with 7 middle bases fitting TRBD1. This sequence originates from an adult who was a healthcare worker with PCR-confirmed SARS-CoV-2 infection or an uninfected control (not recorded which). Sequencing input: whole blood. Here the CDR3 is given as CAGSQERDSGPDTQYF. The DNA sequence is as follows: TGCGCCGGCAGCCAAGAAAGGGACAGCGGACCAGATACGCAGTATTTT.